This entry describes one T cell receptor (beta chain). No antigen is known for it. This entry is derived from a study of OX40 agonist ivuxolimab in advanced cancers. The overall study: Therapy given before enrollment (anti-PD-1, anti-PD-L1 or anti-CTLA-4) was allowed, and roughly 42% had some.

V lost 5 bases, J lost 5 bases, and 8 bases stayed unmatched. The CDR3 has 15 residues. Germline lookup yields CDR1 MRHNA and CDR2 SNTAGT. Findings and limits, study-wide: In the 0.1 to 3.0 mg/kg range, CD4+ and CD8+ blood T cells had expanded clonally by week 6.

Here immunoSEQ multiplex PCR was the method, and the copy in TCRdb shows in-frame clones only, minus some. Among some 30,000 clones listed, approximately 80% were seen once. The sample here was CD4+ or CD8+ T cells sorted from blood, taken in a trial of the OX40 agonist ivuxolimab. This clonotype was obtained from an adult with an advanced solid tumor such as melanoma, head and neck, liver or kidney cancer. The chain carries TRBV6-4 and TRBJ2-5, with TRBD2 matching over 10 bases. CDR3 DNA: TGTGCCAGCAGTCCCAGCGGGGGGGCCGTGGAGACCCAGTACTTC. Protein sequence: CASSPSGGAVETQYF.